A selection of T cell receptor beta chains follows, all from one sample in a study of cytomegalovirus exposure and HLA in healthy donors. TCRdb's table, derived via immunoSEQ multiplex PCR, lists solely in-frame clones and lacks some. Here the sample spans roughly 120,000 clones, around 83% being singletons. Sequencing input: PBMCs. These receptors were obtained from a woman under 30 in good health and CMV-seropositive. CDR3s include the opening cysteine and the closing phenylalanine or tryptophan.

J,V,CDR3
TRBJ2-6,TRBV6-5,CASSYAGGTGANVLTF
TRBJ1-6,TRBV4-1,CASSQGTGSWSPLHF
TRBJ2-3,TRBV19,CASSLGLAGDTQYF
TRBJ1-5,TRBV28,CASGSGLDQPQHF
TRBJ1-6,TRBV6-6,CASSYDRALHF
TRBJ1-5,TRBV28,CATLSTGHYYQPQHF
TRBJ1-6,TRBV25-1,CASSEGRQGESPLHF
TRBJ1-5,TRBV6-1,CASRAGGNQPQHF
TRBJ2-5,TRBV6-6,CASSYSQGAPQETQYF
TRBJ1-6,TRBV27,CASNPGMFSSPLHF
TRBJ2-3,TRBV5-1,CASSLGQGVQYF
TRBJ2-2,TRBV5-1,CASSNWRGSSGGPNTGELFF